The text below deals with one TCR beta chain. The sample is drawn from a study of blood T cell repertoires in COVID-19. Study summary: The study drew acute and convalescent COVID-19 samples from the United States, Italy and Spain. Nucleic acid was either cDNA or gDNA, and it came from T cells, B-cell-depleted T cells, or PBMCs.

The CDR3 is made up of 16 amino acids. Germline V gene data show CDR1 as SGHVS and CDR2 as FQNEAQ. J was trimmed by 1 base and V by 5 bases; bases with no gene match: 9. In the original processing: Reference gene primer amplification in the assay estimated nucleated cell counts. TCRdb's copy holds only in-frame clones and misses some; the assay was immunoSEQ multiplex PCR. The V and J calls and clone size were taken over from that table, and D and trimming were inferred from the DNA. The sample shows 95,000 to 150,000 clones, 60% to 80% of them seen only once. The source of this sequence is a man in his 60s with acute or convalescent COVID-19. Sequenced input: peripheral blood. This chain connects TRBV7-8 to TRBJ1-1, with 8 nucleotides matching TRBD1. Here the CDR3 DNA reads TGTGCCAGCAGCCCTTTGCGGACAGGGCGGAACACTGAAGCTTTCTTT. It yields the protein CASSPLRTGRNTEAFF. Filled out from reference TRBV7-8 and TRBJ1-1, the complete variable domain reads GAGVSQSPRYKVAKRGQDVALRCDPISGHVSLFWYQQALGQGPEFLTYFQNEAQLDKSGLPSDRFFAERPEGSVSTLKIQRTQQEDSAVYLCASSPLRTGRNTEAFFGQGTRLTVV.